Included here is one T cell receptor beta chain sequence, with context. There is no known antigen for this receptor. Per-base qualities were not stored, and no clone one base away is much larger. The sample originates from a study of blood T cell repertoires in COVID-19 (dated by TCRdb to 2020 to 2022). Concerning the study at large: Samples from collaborators originated in the United States, Italy and Spain and spanned both the acute and convalescent phases of COVID-19. The prospective study material was composed of cDNA or gDNA derived from T cells, B-cell-depleted T cells, or PBMCs. Subjects who had been exposed to COVID-19, were actively infected with it, or had recovered from it provided the deeply sampled blood TCRbeta repertoires that made up the dataset. The repertoires were released in a freely available public database intended as a resource for research on the immune response to SARS-CoV-2. Samples were obtained from the ongoing ImmuneRACE study (first 160 participants) and from 1,000 to 1,500 subjects provided by 6 global collaborators. Nearly every sample came with metadata listing a de-identified subject ID, COVID-19 status, age in years and sex. Where available, HLA class I and class II types were obtained from metadata supplied by the sample provider rather than from assay-based typing.

The immunoSEQ Assay, a bias-controlled multiplex PCR, was used to amplify TCRbeta CDR3 regions from genomic DNA. As for the original processing: The number of nucleated cells in each sample was estimated by amplification of reference gene primers within the assay. Sequence reads were collapsed and filtered to measure the absolute abundance of every unique TCRbeta CDR3 rearrangement. Productive Simpson clonality was computed per sample as the square root of Simpson's diversity index over productive rearrangements. The immuneACCESS repertoire file appears here via TCRdb, limited to in-frame rearrangements. These files lack a portion of the clones; in checked studies, under half of the deficit traces to unresolved V genes, and the cause of the others is not known. That table is the source of V, J and clone size, and D and trimming were worked out from the DNA. The sample profile shows 180,000 or so clones; 70% to 85% of them were found once. About 9.4% of the sample is taken by the ten largest.

General conclusions and limits of the study: The quantity of clinical and demographic metadata differed by source and by participant and was supplied without curation.

The junction carries 12 bases between V and J, which are trimmed by 1 base and 8 bases respectively. CDR3 length: 14 amino acids, cysteine to phenylalanine. Only the CDR3 DNA stays, 42 bases, in frame from base 1. The CDR1 and CDR2 encoded by the germline V gene are SGHTA and FQGNSA. The collaborating institutions used their own protocols to collect whole blood in K2EDTA tubes. For TCRbeta analysis, collaborators shipped samples in one of three forms: frozen whole blood, isolated PBMCs, or DNA extracted from either of those sample types. The sequence joins TRBV7-2 to TRBJ2-1, and TRBD2 may be the D gene, going by 7 matching bases. The clonotype was recovered from an elderly woman with acute or convalescent COVID-19. The sample taken for sequencing was peripheral blood. The DNA is TGTGCCAGCAGCTTAGTTGCGGGGGCCGATGAGCAGTTCTTC. This is translated as CASSLVAGADEQFF.